This T cell receptor beta chain originates from a study of blood T cell repertoires in COVID-19. Study at large: Both acute and convalescent COVID-19 samples were obtained from the United States, Italy and Spain. In each case, the material was cDNA or gDNA derived from T cells, B-cell-depleted T cells, or PBMCs.

Details on this clone: Its ends do not fully match the called genes, so a read error is possible. Other DNA sequences from this sample encode an identical CDR3 as well.

Per the study methods: Amplifying reference gene primers gave estimates of nucleated cell counts. Clones were read by immunoSEQ multiplex PCR, and TCRdb kept only the in-frame ones, dropping some. Clonal size and the V and J genes are those of that table, whereas D and trimming came from the DNA. This table holds 14,000 or so clones, approximately 92% found once. The CDR3 is 16 amino acids. The V gene's germline CDR1 is MNHEY and CDR2 SMNVEV (reference sequence). The V and J genes are TRBV27 and TRBJ2-7; 12 bases fit TRBD2. The sequencing input was peripheral blood. The source of this sequence is a man aged 50 to 60 with active COVID-19. CDR3 amino acids: CASSLSSSGRAYEQYF. The CDR3 region has the DNA TGTGCCAGCAGTTTATCTTCTAGCGGGAGGGCCTACGAGCAGTATTTC.